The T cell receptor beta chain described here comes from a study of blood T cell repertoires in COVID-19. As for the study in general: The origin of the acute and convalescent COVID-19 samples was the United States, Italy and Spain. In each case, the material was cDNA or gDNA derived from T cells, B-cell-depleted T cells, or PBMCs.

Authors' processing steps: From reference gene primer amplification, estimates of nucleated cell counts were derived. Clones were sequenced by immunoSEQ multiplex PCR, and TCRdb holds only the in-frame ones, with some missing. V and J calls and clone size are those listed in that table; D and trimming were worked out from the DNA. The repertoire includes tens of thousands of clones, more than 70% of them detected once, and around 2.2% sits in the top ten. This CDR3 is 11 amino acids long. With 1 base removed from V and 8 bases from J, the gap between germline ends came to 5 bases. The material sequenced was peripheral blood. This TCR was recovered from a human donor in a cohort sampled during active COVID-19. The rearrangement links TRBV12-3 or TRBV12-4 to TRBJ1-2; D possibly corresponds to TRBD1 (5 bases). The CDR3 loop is CASSLEGGYTF. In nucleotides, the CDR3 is TGTGCCAGCAGTTTAGAGGGGGGCTACACCTTC.